Listed here are 31 T cell receptor beta chains from one sample, sequenced in a study of cytomegalovirus exposure and HLA in healthy donors. In the PCR, 60 Vbeta and 13 Jbeta primers were used. Produced via immunoSEQ multiplex PCR; TCRdb's table is partial and in-frame only. This repertoire shows more than 80,000 clones, roughly 77% found once; its top ten account for about 4.2%. Material: PBMCs. Receptor source: a man in his 60s in good health and CMV-seronegative.

The chain carries TRBV6-1 and TRBJ2-3; the D gene is possibly TRBD2 (7 bases). This CDR3 is built from 15 residues. Germline V lookup: CDR1 MNHNS, CDR2 SASEGT. V was pared by 7 bases and J by 1 base, with 15 bases between. The CDR3 DNA follows: TGTGCCAGCATCCCCCGGGGGGCGGGCACAGATACGCAGTATTTT. Encoded protein: CASIPRGAGTDTQYF.

This chain connects TRBV6-1 to TRBJ1-3, with TRBD1 as a possible D gene (6 bases). Trimming took 4 bases from V and 4 from J, leaving 11 bases between them. The CDR3 has 14 amino acids. The germline CDR1 and CDR2 sequences are MNHNS and SASEGT. Written as DNA, the CDR3 is TGTGCCAGCAGTGTTGGGGGCGACGGAAACACCATATATTTT. Amino acid sequence: CASSVGGDGNTIYF.

This sequence joins TRBV5-1 and TRBJ1-5; D might be TRBD1 (5 bases). The CDR3 extends over 14 amino acids. V lost 1 base, J lost 5 bases, and 10 bases lay in between. The V gene's germline CDR1 is SGHRS and CDR2 YFSETQ. The CDR3 DNA sequence: TGCGCCAGCAGCTTGACGGCAGGGCATCAGCCCCAGCATTTT. The encoded protein is CASSLTAGHQPQHF.

The genes are TRBV6-1 and TRBJ2-3, with TRBD2 identical over 7 bases. The CDR3 spans 14 residues. Per germline, CDR1 MNHNS and CDR2 SASEGT. V lost 7 bases, J lost 6 bases, and 10 bases stayed unmatched. This CDR3 reads CASTWSLGGDTQYF. DNA for the CDR3: TGTGCCAGCACCTGGTCGTTGGGGGGGGATACGCAGTATTTT.

The sample holds many counts of this clone. The chain joins TRBV7-9 to TRBJ1-1; 7 bases align to TRBD1. Germline trimming cut 4 bases from V and 11 bases from J; bases unmatched to any gene: 4. Germline V gene sequence: CDR1 SEHNR, CDR2 FQNEAQ (reference sequence). This CDR3 is built from 11 residues. CDR3 in DNA: TGTGCCAGCAGCTCCGGGACAGCTGCTTTCTTT. This codes for CASSSGTAAFF.

CDR3 protein: CAWSVEGRKAFF. The CDR3 region has the DNA TGTGCCTGGAGTGTGGAGGGGAGGAAAGCTTTCTTT. This rearrangement joins TRBV30 to TRBJ1-1; D is possibly TRBD1 (5 bases). Trimming removed 0 bases from V and 9 bases from J, with 11 bases in between. The CDR3 contains 12 residues. Germline V lookup: CDR1 GTSNPN, CDR2 SVGIG (reference sequence).

A few counts support this clone. The gene calls are TRBV19 and TRBJ1-5; D not resolved. Deletions cut 3 bases from V and 0 bases from J, with 12 bases between. Germline values: CDR1 LNHDA, CDR2 SQIVND (reference sequence). The CDR3 sequence is 16 residues long. For the CDR3, the DNA is TGTGCCAGTAGTATTCGGGTACCCGATAGCAATCAGCCCCAGCATTTT. Translating gives CASSIRVPDSNQPQHF.

As concerns this clone: Because the CDR3 is missing its conserved closing phenylalanine or tryptophan, this is likely a read error. The V call is TRBV6-5, the J call TRBJ2-3; 7 bases are shared with TRBD2. The CDR3 loop spans 14 amino acids. J gave up 0 bases and V 10 bases, and 7 bases lay outside the gene matches. Germline V gene sequence: CDR1 MNHEY, CDR2 SVGAGI. The CDR3 coding sequence is TGTGCCATCAAAGCGGGGCTCAGCACAGATACGCAGTATTTG. This encodes CAIKAGLSTDTQYL.

V usage is TRBV2 and J usage is TRBJ2-1, with TRBD1 as a possible D gene (6 bases). Trimming left V 6 bases short and J 2 bases short, with 8 bases between. Germline values: CDR1 SNHLY, CDR2 FYNNEI. This CDR3 is built from 13 residues. The CDR3 sequence: CASRGAPYNEQFF. The CDR3 nucleotides are TGTGCCAGCAGGGGGGCTCCCTACAATGAGCAGTTCTTC.

This clone was observed a single time. The rearrangement uses TRBV30 and TRBJ2-3; D is possibly TRBD2 (5 bases). Germline values: CDR1 GTSNPN, CDR2 SVGIG (reference sequence). This CDR3 region has 15 residues. V gave up 0 bases and J gave up 3 bases, with 13 bases separating them. CDR3 sequence: CAWSVRLAKTDTQYF. As DNA, the CDR3 is TGTGCCTGGAGTGTACGCCTAGCCAAAACAGATACGCAGTATTTT.

The J gene is TRBJ2-3, the V gene TRBV7-2, with 11 bases matching TRBD2. Germline V gene lookup returns CDR1 SGHTA and CDR2 FQGNSA. CDR3 length: 16 amino acids. The trim removed 5 bases at V and 1 base at J, leaving 5 bases unmatched. CDR3 nucleotide sequence: TGTGCCAGCAGCCTATTACTAGCGGGGGGCACAGATACGCAGTATTTT. Amino acid sequence: CASSLLLAGGTDTQYF.

This chain uses TRBV9 with TRBJ1-5; a possible D gene is TRBD1 (5 bases). V lost 4 bases, J lost 0 bases, and 11 bases lay in between. This CDR3 is 15 amino acids long. Germline CDR1 is SGDLS and CDR2 is YYNGEE. CDR3 nucleotide sequence: TGTGCCAGCAGCCCCTCGGGGGATAGCAATCAGCCCCAGCATTTT. This gives the protein CASSPSGDSNQPQHF.

The chain links TRBV14 to TRBJ1-1; D unclear. V lost 1 base, J lost 4 bases, and 13 bases lay in between. The CDR3 runs to 15 residues. Germline-derived CDR1 and CDR2 are SGHDN and FVKESK. CDR3 residues: CASSQVYGRGTEAFF. The CDR3 nucleotides read TGTGCCAGCAGCCAAGTCTACGGGCGGGGCACTGAAGCTTTCTTT.

This sequence joins TRBV4-1 and TRBJ1-1, with D maybe TRBD1 (5 bases). The CDR3 runs 16 residues. The V end lost 1 base, the J end lost 4 bases, and 16 bases lay between the germline ends. CDR1 MGHRA and CDR2 YSYEKL come from the germline V gene. The DNA of the CDR3 is TGCGCCAGCAGCCAAGTGATGATCGGGGGTGGCACTGAAGCTTTCTTT. It yields the protein CASSQVMIGGGTEAFF.

V usage is TRBV6-5 and J usage is TRBJ1-6; unclear D gene. Germline CDR1 reads MNHEY; CDR2 reads SVGAGI. The V and J ends lost 5 bases and 11 bases respectively, with 13 bases between them. The CDR3 totals 13 residues. The DNA of the CDR3 is TGTGCCAGCAGTCCCACGCGGGAGACACCCCTCCACTTT. The encoded protein is CASSPTRETPLHF.

The count of this clone is one. The CDR3 region is CASSLGGGLTYEQYF. CDR3 coding DNA: TGTGCCAGCAGCTTAGGGGGGGGGTTAACCTACGAGCAGTACTTC. The V and J genes are TRBV7-3 and TRBJ2-7, with 7 bases that match TRBD2. Per germline, CDR1 SGHTA and CDR2 FQGTGA. The CDR3 spans 15 residues. The J segment lost 2 bases and the V segment lost 2 bases, leaving 6 bases of the junction unmatched.

This clone was observed a handful of times. The gene calls are TRBV6-6 and TRBJ1-1; D perhaps matches TRBD1 (6 bases). Germline-derived CDR1 and CDR2 are MNHNY and SVGAGI (reference sequence). The CDR3 has 12 residues. V was clipped by 6 bases and J by 7 bases, with 12 bases between them. The CDR3 here is CASSLIQGEAFF. As DNA, the CDR3 is TGTGCCAGCAGCCTCATACAGGGTGAAGCTTTCTTT.

This CDR3 reads CASSYTTGNYEQYF. CDR3 in DNA: TGTGCCAGCAGTTATACGACAGGGAACTACGAGCAGTACTTC. The chain joins TRBV27 to TRBJ2-7; 7 bases match TRBD1. The CDR3 consists of 14 residues. Germline V gene sequence: CDR1 MNHEY, CDR2 SMNVEV (reference sequence). Trimming at V came to 4 bases and at J to 3 bases, leaving 6 bases not matched to a gene.

The genes are TRBV2 and TRBJ2-5; TRBD2 agrees at 7 bases. The germline CDR1 and CDR2 sequences are SNHLY and FYNNEI. The CDR3 consists of 15 residues. V was pared by 5 bases and J by 2 bases, with 8 bases of the junction left unmatched. The CDR3 spells CASSYTSVAQETQYF. CDR3 in DNA: TGTGCCAGCAGTTACACTAGCGTCGCACAAGAGACCCAGTACTTC. The whole variable domain, remainder taken from reference TRBV2 and TRBJ2-5, is EPEVTQTPSHQVTQMGQEVILRCVPISNHLYFYWYRQILGQKVEFLVSFYNNEISEKSEIFDDQFSVERPDGSNFTLKIRSTKLEDSAMYFCASSYTSVAQETQYFGPGTRLLVL.

The V gene is TRBV9, the J gene TRBJ2-1; 9 positions match TRBD2. V was pared by 3 bases and J by 4 bases, with 5 bases of the junction left unmatched. There are 15 residues in the CDR3. The germline V gene encodes CDR1 SGDLS and CDR2 YYNGEE. The CDR3 bases are TGTGCCAGCAGCGCTTTAGCGGGGGTATACAATGAGCAGTTCTTC. It encodes CASSALAGVYNEQFF.

CDR3 DNA sequence: TGCGCCAGCAGCTGGACAGGGCAGGGAGGGTCGTACGAGCAGTACTTC. Protein: CASSWTGQGGSYEQYF. The V and J genes are TRBV5-1 and TRBJ2-7, with D perhaps matching TRBD1 (8 bases). The germline CDR1 and CDR2 sequences are SGHRS and YFSETQ. With 3 bases removed from V and 4 bases from J, the gap between germline ends came to 20 bases. The CDR3 consists of 16 residues.

V usage is TRBV6-5 and J usage is TRBJ1-1; a possible D gene is TRBD1 (5 bases). V was trimmed by 5 bases and J by 0 bases, leaving 10 bases between them. Looked up from germline, CDR1 is MNHEY and CDR2 is SVGAGI. The CDR3 loop spans 14 amino acids. CDR3 amino acids: CASSDQGLNTEAFF. CDR3 bases: TGTGCCAGCAGTGACCAGGGTTTGAACACTGAAGCTTTCTTT.

This clone showed up just a few times. This chain links TRBV12-5 with TRBJ2-3; the match to TRBD1 covers 8 bases. V lost 7 bases to trimming and J lost 0 bases; unmatched junction nucleotides: 6. Germline CDR1 is LGHNT and CDR2 is FRNRAP. This CDR3 spans 15 amino acids. The CDR3 nucleotides are TGTGCTAGTGATCCAGGGGGCCCAAGCACAGATACGCAGTATTTT. Its protein is CASDPGGPSTDTQYF. Using reference TRBV12-5 and TRBJ2-3 for the parts outside the CDR3, the full variable domain is DARVTQTPRHKVTEMGQEVTMRCQPILGHNTVFWYRQTMMQGLELLAYFRNRAPLDDSGMPKDRFSAEMPDATLATLKIQPSEPRDSAVYFCASDPGGPSTDTQYFGPGTRLTVL.

As regards this clone: One end of the junction is discordant with germline, which a read error may explain. The sample holds other DNA sequences that translate to the same CDR3. V gene TRBV5-3 combines with J gene TRBJ2-5, with 7 bases matching TRBD1. TRBV5-3 is placed among ORFs of uncertain function. CDR3 length equals 13 residues. As DNA, the CDR3 is TGTGCTAGAAGCCGACAGGGACGGGAGACCCAGTACTTC. As protein: CARSRQGRETQYF.

The rearrangement joins TRBV2 to TRBJ2-5; 9 nucleotides agree with TRBD2. The germline gives CDR1 SNHLY, CDR2 FYNNEI. With V trimmed by 6 bases and J by 5 bases, 13 bases remained unmatched. The CDR3 loop spans 16 amino acids. The CDR3 here is CASSLSGGPSRETQYF. Written as DNA, the CDR3 is TGTGCCAGCAGCTTAAGCGGGGGGCCGTCTAGGGAGACCCAGTACTTC.

As for this clone: A read error may produce the germline difference seen at one junction end. This chain joins TRBV7-9 and TRBJ1-2, with 10 bases matching TRBD1. Germline assignment: CDR1 SEHNR and CDR2 FQNEAQ (reference sequence). The CDR3 has 16 residues. The CDR3, as DNA: TGTTCCAGCAGCTCGACAGGGGGCTGGGGCAACTATGGCTACACCTTC. The encoded protein is CSSSSTGGWGNYGYTF.

This chain joins TRBV2 and TRBJ2-7, with D perhaps TRBD2 (6 bases). V was cut by 6 bases and J by 5 bases, with 20 bases left in between. From germline, CDR1 is SNHLY and CDR2 FYNNEI. The CDR3 contains 15 residues. In DNA form, the CDR3 reads TGTGCCAGCAGAGCACTAGCAGTCTCCCCCGACGAGCAGTACTTC. Translating gives CASRALAVSPDEQYF.

V usage is TRBV7-6 and J usage is TRBJ2-7; TRBD1 is a possible D gene (6 bases). Trimming removed 2 bases from V and 3 bases from J, with 8 bases in between. This CDR3 has 13 residues. CDR1 is SGHVS, CDR2 FNYEAQ, per germline. The CDR3 is CASSLRGGYEQYF. The CDR3 coding sequence is TGTGCCAGCAGCTTAAGAGGGGGCTACGAGCAGTACTTC.

This clone appeared once. V gene TRBV2 combines with J gene TRBJ2-4; a weak D match, TRBD1 (5 bases). The CDR3 consists of 18 residues. V lost 0 bases, J lost 2 bases, and 17 bases lay in between. The germline V gene has CDR1 SNHLY and CDR2 FYNNEI. The CDR3 spells CASSEAGAGSRTKNIQYF. In DNA form, the CDR3 reads TGTGCCAGCAGTGAAGCAGGGGCAGGGTCCAGAACCAAAAACATTCAGTACTTC.

The rearrangement uses TRBV30 and TRBJ1-2; 7 bases agree with TRBD1. J gave up 7 bases and V 4 bases, and 6 bases lay outside the gene matches. Per the germline V gene, CDR1 is GTSNPN and CDR2 is SVGIG (reference sequence). CDR3 length: 12 amino acids. CDR3 DNA: TGTGCCTGGATGTCGGAGGGGGCTGGCTACACCTTC. Protein sequence: CAWMSEGAGYTF.

The chain links TRBV18 to TRBJ1-2, with 8 bases aligning to TRBD1. This CDR3 contains 15 residues. Germline-derived CDR1 and CDR2 are KGHSH and LQKENI. The ends lost 2 bases at V and 3 bases at J; junction bases unmatched: 5. The CDR3 loop is CASSPYPQGDYGYTF. In DNA, the CDR3 is TGTGCCAGCTCACCATATCCACAGGGGGACTATGGCTACACCTTC.